A selection of T cell receptor beta chains follows, all from one sample in a study of CD8+ T cells in alopecia areata. Method: immunoSEQ multiplex PCR; TCRdb's copy keeps in-frame clones and lacks some. In the table there are 200,000 to 250,000 clones, about 64% of which are singletons. The source material was CD4+ T cells sorted from blood, sampled at week 4, from a patient treated with tofacitinib. These receptors originate from a human donor with alopecia areata. The CDR3 runs from the conserved cysteine through the conserved F or W. A D gene is named only where the DNA matches it firmly. Where a row states a size, it is once, few, many or the class of an expanded clone; other rows omit it.

TRBV9,TRBJ2-2,.,TRBD2,TGTGCCAGCAGCGTACGGGGGGACTCGAACACCGGGGAGCTGTTTTTT,CASSVRGDSNTGELFF
TRBV14,TRBJ1-4,few,.,TGTGCCAGCAGCCAAGGATGGTTAACCAGTGAAAAACTGTTTTTT,CASSQGWLTSEKLFF
TRBV18,TRBJ2-1,.,TRBD1,TGTGCCAGCTCACGACAGGGGGCTTACAATGAGCAGTTCTTC,CASSRQGAYNEQFF
TRBV29-1,TRBJ2-5,.,.,TGCAGCGTCGCGGGACGGAACCAAGAGACCCAGTACTTC,CSVAGRNQETQYF
TRBV6-5,TRBJ1-1,.,.,TGTGCCAGCAGTTACTCGAAGGGCGGATTGAACACTGAAGCTTTCTTT,CASSYSKGGLNTEAFF
TRBV7-6,TRBJ2-2,few,.,TGTGCCAGCAGCTTAGCCCGGACACCAACCGGGGAGCTGTTTTTT,CASSLARTPTGELFF
TRBV4-1,TRBJ1-6,.,TRBD1,TGCGCCAGCAGCCAAGAAAAAGGACAGGGGAGCGCACCCCTCCACTTT,CASSQEKGQGSAPLHF
TRBV5-1,TRBJ2-7,.,TRBD2,TGCGCCAGCATGCCCGGGGGGGCCAGCTCCTACGAGCAGTACTTC,CASMPGGASSYEQYF
TRBV6-5,TRBJ2-3,.,.,TGTGCCAGCAGAGTCGGCAATACGCAGTATTTT,CASRVGNTQYF
TRBV7-8,TRBJ1-6,.,.,TGTGCCAGCAGCGTACAAGGGAATTCACCCCTCCACTTT,CASSVQGNSPLHF